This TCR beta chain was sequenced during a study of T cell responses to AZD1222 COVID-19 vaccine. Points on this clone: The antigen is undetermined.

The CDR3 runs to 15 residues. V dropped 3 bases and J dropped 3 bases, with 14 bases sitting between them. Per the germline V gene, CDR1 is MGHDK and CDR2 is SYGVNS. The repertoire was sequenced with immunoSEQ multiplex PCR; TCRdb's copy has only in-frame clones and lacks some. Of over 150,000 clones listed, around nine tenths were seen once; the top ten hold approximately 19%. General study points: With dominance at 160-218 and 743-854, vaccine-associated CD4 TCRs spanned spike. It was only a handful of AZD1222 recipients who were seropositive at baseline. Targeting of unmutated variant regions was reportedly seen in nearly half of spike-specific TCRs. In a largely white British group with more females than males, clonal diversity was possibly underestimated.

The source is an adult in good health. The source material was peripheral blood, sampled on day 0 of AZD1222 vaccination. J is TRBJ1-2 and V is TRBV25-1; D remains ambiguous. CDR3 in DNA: TGTGCCAGCAGTGACTTTACAACAACTTACTATGGCTACACCTTC. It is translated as CASSDFTTTYYGYTF.